This TCR beta chain was sequenced in a study of cytomegalovirus exposure and HLA in healthy donors. General study findings and limits: Most TCR beta V segments were productive about 87% or about 30% of the time in an earlier analysis.

Points on this clone: Its antigen is not known.

The PCR used 60 Vbeta and 13 Jbeta primers. This table comes from immunoSEQ multiplex PCR, and its TCRdb copy is limited to in-frame clones, with some not included. Here the sample spans around 130,000 clones, 70% to 90% being singletons. Germline lookup yields CDR1 LNHDA and CDR2 SQIVND (reference sequence). Trimming removed 3 bases at V and 4 bases at J, with 9 bases between. The CDR3 loop spans 13 amino acids. This TCR was sampled from a boy younger than 18 in good health and CMV-seronegative. The sequenced sample was PBMCs. V is TRBV19 and J is TRBJ1-1, with D unclear. CDR3 DNA sequence: TGTGCCAGTAGTATTGGAGGGTCCACTGAAGCTTTCTTT. It encodes CASSIGGSTEAFF.